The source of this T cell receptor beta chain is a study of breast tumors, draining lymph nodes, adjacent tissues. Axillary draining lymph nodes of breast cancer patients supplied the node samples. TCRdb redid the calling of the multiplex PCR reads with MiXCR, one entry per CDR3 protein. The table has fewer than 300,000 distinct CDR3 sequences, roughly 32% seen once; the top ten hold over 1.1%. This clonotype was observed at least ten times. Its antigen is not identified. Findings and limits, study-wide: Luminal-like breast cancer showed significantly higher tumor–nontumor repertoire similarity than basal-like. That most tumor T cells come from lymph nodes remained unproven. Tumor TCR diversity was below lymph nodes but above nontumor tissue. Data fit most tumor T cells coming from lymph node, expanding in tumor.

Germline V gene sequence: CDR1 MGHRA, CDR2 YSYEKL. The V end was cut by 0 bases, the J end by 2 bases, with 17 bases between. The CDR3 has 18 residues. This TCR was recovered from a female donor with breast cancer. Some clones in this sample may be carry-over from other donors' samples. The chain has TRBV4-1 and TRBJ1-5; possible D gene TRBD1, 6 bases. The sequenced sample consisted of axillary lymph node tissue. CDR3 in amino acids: CASSQEQGGGSGNQPQHF. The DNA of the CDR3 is TGCGCCAGCAGCCAAGAACAAGGGGGGGGAAGCGGCAATCAGCCCCAGCATTTT.